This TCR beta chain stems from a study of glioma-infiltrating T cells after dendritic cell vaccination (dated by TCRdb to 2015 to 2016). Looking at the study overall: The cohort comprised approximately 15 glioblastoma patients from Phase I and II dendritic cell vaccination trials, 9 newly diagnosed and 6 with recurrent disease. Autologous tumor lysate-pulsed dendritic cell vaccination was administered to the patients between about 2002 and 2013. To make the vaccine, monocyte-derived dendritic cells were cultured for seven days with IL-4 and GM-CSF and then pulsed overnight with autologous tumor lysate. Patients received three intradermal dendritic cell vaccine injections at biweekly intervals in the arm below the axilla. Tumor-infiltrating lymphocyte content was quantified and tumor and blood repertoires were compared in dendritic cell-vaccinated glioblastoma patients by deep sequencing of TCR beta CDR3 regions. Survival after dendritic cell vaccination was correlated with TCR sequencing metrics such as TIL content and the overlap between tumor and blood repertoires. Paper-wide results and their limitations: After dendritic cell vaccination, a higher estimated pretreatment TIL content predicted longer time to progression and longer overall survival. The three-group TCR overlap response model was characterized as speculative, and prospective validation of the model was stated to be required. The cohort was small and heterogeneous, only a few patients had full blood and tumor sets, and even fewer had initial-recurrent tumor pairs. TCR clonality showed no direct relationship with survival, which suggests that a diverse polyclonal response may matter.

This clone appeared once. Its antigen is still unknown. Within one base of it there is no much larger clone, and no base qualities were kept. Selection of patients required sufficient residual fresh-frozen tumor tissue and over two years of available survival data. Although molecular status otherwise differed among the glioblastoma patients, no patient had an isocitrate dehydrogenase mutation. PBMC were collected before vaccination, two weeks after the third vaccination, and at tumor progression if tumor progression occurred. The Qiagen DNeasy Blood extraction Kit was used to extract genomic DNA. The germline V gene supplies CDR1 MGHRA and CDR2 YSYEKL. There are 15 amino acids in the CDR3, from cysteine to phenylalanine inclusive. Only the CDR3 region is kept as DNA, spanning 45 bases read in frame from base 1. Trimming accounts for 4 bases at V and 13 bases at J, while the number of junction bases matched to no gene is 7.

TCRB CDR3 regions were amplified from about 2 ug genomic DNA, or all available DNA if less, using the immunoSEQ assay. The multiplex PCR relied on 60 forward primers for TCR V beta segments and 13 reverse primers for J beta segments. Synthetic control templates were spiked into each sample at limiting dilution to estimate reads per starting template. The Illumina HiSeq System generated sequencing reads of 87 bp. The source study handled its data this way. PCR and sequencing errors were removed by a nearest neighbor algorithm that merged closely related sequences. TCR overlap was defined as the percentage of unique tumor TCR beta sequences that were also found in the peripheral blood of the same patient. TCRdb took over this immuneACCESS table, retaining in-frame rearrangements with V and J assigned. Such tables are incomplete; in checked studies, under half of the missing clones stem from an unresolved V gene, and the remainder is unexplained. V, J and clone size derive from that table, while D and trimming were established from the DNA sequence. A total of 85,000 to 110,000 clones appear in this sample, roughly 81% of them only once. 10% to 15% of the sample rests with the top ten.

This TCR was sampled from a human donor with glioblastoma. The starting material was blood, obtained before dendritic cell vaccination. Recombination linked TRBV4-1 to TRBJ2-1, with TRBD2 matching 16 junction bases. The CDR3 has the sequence CASSPGLAGGQEQFF. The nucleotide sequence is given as TGCGCCAGCAGCCCGGGACTAGCGGGGGGGCAAGAACAGTTCTTC.